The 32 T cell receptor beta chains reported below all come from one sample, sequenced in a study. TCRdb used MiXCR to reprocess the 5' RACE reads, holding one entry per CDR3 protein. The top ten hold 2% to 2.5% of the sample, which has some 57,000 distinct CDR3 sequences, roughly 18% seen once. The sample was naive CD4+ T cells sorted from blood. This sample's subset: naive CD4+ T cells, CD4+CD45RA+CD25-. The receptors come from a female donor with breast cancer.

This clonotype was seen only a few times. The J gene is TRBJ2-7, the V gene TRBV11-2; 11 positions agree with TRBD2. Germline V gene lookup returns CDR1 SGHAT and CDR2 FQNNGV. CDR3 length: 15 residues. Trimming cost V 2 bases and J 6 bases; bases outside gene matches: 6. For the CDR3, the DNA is TGTGCCAGCAGCTTACTAGCGGGAGGACCTCCCGAGCAGTACTTC. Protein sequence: CASSLLAGGPPEQYF.

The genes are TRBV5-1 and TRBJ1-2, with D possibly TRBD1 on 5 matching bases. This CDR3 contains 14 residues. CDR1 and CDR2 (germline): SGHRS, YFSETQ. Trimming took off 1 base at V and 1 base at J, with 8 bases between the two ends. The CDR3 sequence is CASSLTGGNYGYTF. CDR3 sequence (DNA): TGCGCCAGCAGCTTGACAGGCGGTAACTATGGCTACACCTTC.

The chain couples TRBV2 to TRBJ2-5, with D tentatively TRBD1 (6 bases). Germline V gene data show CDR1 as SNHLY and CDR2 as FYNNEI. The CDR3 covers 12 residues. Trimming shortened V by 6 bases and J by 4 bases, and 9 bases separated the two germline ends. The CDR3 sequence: CASRQQGETQYF. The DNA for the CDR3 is TGTGCCAGCAGGCAACAGGGAGAGACCCAGTACTTC.

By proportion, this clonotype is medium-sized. Here the CDR3 reads CSVQLAGPYNEQFF. CDR3 in DNA: TGCAGCGTCCAACTAGCGGGACCCTACAATGAGCAGTTCTTC. The chain combines TRBV29-1 with TRBJ2-1, with 10 bases that match TRBD2. This CDR3 is built from 14 residues. Germline V gives CDR1 SQVTM, CDR2 ANQGSEA. V lost 6 bases to trimming and J lost 2 bases; unmatched junction nucleotides: 4.

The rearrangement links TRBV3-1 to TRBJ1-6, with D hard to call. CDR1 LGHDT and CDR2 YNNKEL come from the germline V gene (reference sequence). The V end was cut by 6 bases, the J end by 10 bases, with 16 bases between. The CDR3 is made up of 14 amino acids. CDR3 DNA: TGTGCCAGCAGTCCGGGGAACATACGCTCACCCCTCCACTTT. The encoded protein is CASSPGNIRSPLHF.

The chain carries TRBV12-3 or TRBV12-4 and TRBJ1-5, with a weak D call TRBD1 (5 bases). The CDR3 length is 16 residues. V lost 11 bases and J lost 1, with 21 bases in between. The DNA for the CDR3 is TGTGCCTGTGCACGACCCCAGGGTCAGAGCAATCAGCCCCAGCATTTT. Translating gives CACARPQGQSNQPQHF.

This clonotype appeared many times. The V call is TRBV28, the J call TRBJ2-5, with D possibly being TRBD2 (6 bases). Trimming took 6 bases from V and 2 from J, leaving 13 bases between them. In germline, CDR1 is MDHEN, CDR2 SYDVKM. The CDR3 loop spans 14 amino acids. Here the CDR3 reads CASSPLARQETQYF. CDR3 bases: TGTGCCAGCAGCCCTCTAGCGAGACAAGAGACCCAGTACTTC.

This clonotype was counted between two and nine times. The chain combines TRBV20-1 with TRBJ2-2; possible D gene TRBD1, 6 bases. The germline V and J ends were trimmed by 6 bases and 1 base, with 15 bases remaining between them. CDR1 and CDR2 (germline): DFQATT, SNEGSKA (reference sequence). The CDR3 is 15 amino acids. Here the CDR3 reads CSARDKLKNTGELFF. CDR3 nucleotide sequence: TGCAGTGCCCGGGACAAACTAAAGAACACCGGGGAGCTGTTTTTT.

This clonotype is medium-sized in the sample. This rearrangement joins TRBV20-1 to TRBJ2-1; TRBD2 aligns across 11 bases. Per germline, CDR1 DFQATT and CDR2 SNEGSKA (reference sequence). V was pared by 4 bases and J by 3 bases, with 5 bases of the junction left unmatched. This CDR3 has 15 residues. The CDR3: CSAKTGTSGYNEQFF. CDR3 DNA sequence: TGCAGTGCTAAAACCGGGACTAGCGGCTACAATGAGCAGTTCTTC.

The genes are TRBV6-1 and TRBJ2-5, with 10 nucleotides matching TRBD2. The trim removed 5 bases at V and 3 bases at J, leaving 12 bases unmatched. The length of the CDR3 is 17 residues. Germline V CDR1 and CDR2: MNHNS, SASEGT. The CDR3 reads CASSRTAAGTSEETQYF. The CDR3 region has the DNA TGTGCCAGCAGTCGTACCGCCGCCGGGACTAGCGAAGAGACCCAGTACTTC.

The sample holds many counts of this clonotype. CDR3 loop: CASSYERRYTHF. The CDR3 DNA reads TGTGCCAGCAGTTATGAACGCCGGTATACCCACTTT. The rearrangement joins TRBV28 to TRBJ1-6, with D hard to call. V gave up 4 bases and J gave up 18 bases, with 16 bases separating them. Per germline, CDR1 MDHEN and CDR2 SYDVKM. The CDR3 extends over 12 amino acids. Filled out from reference TRBV28 and TRBJ1-6, the complete variable domain reads DVKVTQSSRYLVKRTGEKVFLECVQDMDHENMFWYRQDPGLGLRLIYFSYDVKMKEKGDIPEGYSVSREKKERFSLILESASTNQTSMYLCASSYERRYTHFGNGTRLTVT.

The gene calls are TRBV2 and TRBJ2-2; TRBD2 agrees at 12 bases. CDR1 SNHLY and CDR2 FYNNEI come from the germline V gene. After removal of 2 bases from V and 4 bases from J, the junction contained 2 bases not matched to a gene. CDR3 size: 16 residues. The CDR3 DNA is TGTGCCAGCAGTGAACTAGCGGGGGGGCCCACCGGGGAGCTGTTTTTT. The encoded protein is CASSELAGGPTGELFF.

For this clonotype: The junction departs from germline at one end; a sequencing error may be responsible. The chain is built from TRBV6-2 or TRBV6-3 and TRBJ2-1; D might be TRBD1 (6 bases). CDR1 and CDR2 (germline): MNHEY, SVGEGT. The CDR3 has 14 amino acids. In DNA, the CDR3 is TGTTCCAGCAGCCACCGGGACACCAGACTGGAGCAGTTCTTC. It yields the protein CSSSHRDTRLEQFF.

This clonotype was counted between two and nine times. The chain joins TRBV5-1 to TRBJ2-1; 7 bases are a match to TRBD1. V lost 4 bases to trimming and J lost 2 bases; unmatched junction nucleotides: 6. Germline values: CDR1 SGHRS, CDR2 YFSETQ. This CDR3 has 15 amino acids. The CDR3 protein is CASSPGTATYNEQFF. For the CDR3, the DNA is TGCGCCAGCAGCCCGGGGACAGCTACCTACAATGAGCAGTTCTTC.

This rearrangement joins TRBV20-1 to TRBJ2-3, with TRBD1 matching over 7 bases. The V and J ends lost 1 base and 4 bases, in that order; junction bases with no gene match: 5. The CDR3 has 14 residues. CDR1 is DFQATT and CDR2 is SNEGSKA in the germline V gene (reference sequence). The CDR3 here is CSARGQGVADTQYF. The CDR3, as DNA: TGCAGTGCTAGAGGGCAGGGGGTAGCAGATACGCAGTATTTT.

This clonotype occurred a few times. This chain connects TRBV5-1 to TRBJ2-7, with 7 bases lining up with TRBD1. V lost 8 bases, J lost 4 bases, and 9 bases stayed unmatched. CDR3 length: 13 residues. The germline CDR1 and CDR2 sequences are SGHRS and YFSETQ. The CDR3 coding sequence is TGCGCCAGTGCTCGGACAGGCTTTTACGAGCAGTACTTC. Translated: CASARTGFYEQYF.

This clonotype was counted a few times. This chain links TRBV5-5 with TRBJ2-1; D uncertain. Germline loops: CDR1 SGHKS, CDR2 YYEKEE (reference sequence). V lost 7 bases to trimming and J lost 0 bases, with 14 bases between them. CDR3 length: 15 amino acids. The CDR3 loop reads CASGLRVFSYNEQFF. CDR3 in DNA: TGTGCCAGCGGGCTGCGCGTTTTCTCCTACAATGAGCAGTTCTTC.

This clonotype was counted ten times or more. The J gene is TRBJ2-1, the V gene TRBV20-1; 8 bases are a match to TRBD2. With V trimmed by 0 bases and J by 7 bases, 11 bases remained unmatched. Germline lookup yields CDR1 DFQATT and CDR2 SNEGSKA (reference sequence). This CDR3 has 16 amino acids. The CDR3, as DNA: TGCAGTGCTAGAGACTATCCAGCGGGAGAAGGAAATGAGCAGTTCTTC. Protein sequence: CSARDYPAGEGNEQFF.

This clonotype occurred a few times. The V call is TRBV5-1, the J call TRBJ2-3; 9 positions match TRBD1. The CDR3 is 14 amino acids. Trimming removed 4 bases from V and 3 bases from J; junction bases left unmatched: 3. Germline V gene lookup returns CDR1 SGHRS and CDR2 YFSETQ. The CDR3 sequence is CASSKGQGTDTQYF. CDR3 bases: TGCGCCAGCAGCAAGGGACAGGGTACAGATACGCAGTATTTT.

CDR3 DNA: TGTGCCAGCAGCCCCCTTAAGGAGGATAGCACAGATACGCAGTATTTT. This gives the protein CASSPLKEDSTDTQYF. The J gene is TRBJ2-3, the V gene TRBV5-6; tentative D call: TRBD2 (5 bases). Germline CDR1 and CDR2: SGHDT and YYEEEE. The V and J ends lost 4 bases and 0 bases respectively, with 15 bases between them. The CDR3 extends over 16 amino acids.

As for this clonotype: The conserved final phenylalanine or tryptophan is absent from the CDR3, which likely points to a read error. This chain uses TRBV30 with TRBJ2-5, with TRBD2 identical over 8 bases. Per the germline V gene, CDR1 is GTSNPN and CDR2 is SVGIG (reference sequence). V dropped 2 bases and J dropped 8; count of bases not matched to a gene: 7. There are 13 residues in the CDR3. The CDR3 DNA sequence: TGTGCCTGGAGTCCCACTAGCGGATACACCCAGTACCTC. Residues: CAWSPTSGYTQYL.

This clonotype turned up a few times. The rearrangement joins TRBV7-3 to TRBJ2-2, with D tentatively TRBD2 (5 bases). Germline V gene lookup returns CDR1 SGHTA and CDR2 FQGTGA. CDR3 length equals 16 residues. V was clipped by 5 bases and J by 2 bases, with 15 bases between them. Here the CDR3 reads CASSPTVRLNTGELFF. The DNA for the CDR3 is TGTGCCAGCAGCCCAACTGTTAGACTAAACACCGGGGAGCTGTTTTTT. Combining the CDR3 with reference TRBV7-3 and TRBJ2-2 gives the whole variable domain GAGVSQTPSNKVTEKGKYVELRCDPISGHTALYWYRQSLGQGPEFLIYFQGTGAADDSGLPNDRFFAVRPEGSVSTLKIQRTERGDSAVYLCASSPTVRLNTGELFFGEGSRLTVL.

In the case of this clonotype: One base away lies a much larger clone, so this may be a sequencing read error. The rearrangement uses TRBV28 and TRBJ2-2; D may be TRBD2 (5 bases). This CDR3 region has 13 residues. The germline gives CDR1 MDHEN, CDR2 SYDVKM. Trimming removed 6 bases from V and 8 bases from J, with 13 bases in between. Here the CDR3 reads CASREGLRGELFF. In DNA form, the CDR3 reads TGTGCCAGCAGGGAAGGACTTAGGGGGGAGCTGTTTTTT.

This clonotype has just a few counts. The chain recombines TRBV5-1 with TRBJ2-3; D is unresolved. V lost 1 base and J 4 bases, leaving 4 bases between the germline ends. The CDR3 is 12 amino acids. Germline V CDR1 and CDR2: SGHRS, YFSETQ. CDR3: CASSLTPDTQYF. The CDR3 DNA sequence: TGCGCCAGCAGCTTGACCCCAGATACGCAGTATTTT.

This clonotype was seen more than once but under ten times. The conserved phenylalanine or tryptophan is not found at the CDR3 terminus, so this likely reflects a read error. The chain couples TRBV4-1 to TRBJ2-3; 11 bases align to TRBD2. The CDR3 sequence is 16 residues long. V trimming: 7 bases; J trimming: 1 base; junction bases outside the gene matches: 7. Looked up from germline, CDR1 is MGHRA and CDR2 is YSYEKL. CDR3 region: CASTPTTSGGTDTQYS. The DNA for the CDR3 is TGCGCCAGCACCCCAACGACTAGCGGGGGCACAGATACGCAGTATTCT.

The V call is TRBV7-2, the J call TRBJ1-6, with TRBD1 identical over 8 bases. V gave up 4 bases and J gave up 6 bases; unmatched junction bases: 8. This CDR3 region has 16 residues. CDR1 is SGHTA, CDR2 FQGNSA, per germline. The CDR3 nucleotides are TGTGCCAGCAGCTCCCACAGGGGGGAGGGTAATTCACCCCTCCACTTT. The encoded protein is CASSSHRGEGNSPLHF.

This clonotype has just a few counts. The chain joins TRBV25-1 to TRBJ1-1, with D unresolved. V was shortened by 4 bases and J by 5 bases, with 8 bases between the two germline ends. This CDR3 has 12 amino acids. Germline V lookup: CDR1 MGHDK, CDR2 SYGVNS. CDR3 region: CASSGLGTEAFF. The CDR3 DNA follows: TGTGCCAGCAGTGGCTTAGGGACTGAAGCTTTCTTT.

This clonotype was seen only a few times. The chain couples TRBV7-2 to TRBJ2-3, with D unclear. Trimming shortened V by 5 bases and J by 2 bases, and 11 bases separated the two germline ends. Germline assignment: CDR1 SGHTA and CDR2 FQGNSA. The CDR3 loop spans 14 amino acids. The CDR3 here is CASSASRSTDTQYF. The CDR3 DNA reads TGTGCCAGCAGCGCCTCGAGGTCCACAGATACGCAGTATTTT.

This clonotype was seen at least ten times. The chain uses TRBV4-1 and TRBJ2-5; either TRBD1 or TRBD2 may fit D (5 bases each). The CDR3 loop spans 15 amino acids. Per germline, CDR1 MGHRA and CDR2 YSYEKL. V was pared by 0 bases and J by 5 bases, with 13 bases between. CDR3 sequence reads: CASSQDQRGEETQYF. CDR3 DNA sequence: TGCGCCAGCAGCCAAGATCAGAGGGGAGAGGAGACCCAGTACTTC.

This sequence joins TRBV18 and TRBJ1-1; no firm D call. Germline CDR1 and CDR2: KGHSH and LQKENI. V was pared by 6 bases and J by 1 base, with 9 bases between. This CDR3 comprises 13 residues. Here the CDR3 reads CASSGQRNTEAFF. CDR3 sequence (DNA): TGTGCCAGCTCCGGGCAGCGGAACACTGAAGCTTTCTTT.

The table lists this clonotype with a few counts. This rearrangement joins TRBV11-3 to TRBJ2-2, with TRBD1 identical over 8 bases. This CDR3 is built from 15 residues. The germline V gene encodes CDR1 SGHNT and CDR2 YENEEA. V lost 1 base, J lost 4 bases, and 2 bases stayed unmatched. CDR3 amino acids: CASSLGTGFTGELFF. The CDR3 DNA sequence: TGTGCCAGCAGCTTAGGGACAGGGTTCACCGGGGAGCTGTTTTTT.

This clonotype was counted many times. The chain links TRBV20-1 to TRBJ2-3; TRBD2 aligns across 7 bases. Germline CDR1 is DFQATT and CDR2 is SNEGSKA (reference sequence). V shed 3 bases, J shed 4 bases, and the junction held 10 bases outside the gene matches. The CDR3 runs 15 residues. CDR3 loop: CSASGGSTTPDTQYF. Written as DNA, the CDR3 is TGCAGTGCTAGTGGCGGGAGCACCACCCCAGATACGCAGTATTTT.